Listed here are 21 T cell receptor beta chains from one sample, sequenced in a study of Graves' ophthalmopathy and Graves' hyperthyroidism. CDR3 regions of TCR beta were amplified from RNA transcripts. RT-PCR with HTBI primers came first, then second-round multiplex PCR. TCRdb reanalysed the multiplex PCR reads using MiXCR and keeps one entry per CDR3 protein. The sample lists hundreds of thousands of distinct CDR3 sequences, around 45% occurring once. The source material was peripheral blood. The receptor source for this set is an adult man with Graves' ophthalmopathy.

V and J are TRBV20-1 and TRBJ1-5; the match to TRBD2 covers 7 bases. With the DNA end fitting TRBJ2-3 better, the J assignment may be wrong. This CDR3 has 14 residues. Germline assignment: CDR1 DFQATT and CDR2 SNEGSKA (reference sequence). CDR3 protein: CSAAPGGLADTQYF. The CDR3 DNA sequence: TGCAGTGCCGCCCCGGGGGGTTTGGCAGATACGCAGTATTTT.

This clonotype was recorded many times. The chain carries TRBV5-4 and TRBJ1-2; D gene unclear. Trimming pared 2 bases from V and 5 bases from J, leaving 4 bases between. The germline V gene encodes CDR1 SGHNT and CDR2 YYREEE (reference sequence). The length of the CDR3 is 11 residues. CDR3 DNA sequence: TGTGCCAGCAGCTTTGAGTATGGCTACACCTTC. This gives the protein CASSFEYGYTF.

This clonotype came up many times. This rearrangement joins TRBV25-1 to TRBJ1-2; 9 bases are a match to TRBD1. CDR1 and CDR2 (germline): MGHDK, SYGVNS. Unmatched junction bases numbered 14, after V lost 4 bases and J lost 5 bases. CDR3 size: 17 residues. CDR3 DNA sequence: TGTGCCAGCAGTGTCGATACGCCGGGACAGGGAGGGTATGGCTACACCTTC. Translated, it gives CASSVDTPGQGGYGYTF.

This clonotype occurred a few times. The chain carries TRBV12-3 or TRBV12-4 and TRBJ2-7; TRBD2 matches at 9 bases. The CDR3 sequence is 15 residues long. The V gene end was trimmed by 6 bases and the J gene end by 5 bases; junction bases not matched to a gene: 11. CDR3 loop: CASSSSSGDPDEQYF. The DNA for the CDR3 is TGTGCCAGCAGCTCTTCTAGCGGGGATCCCGACGAGCAGTACTTC.

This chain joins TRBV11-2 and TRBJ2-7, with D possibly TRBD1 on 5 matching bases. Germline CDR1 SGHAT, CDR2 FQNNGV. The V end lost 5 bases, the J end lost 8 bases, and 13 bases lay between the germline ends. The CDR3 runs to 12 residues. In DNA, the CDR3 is TGTGCCAGCAGCCCTACTCAGGGCAAGCAGTACTTC. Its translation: CASSPTQGKQYF. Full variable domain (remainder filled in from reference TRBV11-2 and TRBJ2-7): EAGVAQSPRYKIIEKRQSVAFWCNPISGHATLYWYQQILGQGPKLLIQFQNNGVVDDSQLPKDRFSAERLKGVDSTLKIQPAKLEDSAVYLCASSPTQGKQYFGPGTRLTVT.

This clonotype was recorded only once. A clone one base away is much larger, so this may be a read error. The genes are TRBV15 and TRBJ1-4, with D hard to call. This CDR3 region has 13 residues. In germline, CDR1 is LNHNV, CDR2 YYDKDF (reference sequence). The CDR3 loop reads CATSRPTNEKRFF. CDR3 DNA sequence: TGTGCCACCAGCAGGCCAACTAATGAAAAACGGTTTTTT.

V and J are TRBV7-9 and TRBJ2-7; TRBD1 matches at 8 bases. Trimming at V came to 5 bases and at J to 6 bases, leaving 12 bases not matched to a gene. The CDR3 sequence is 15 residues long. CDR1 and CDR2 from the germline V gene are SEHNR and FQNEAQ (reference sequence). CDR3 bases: TGTGCCAGCAGCCACTCTCAGGGGGCGCTGGGCGAGCAGTACTTC. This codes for CASSHSQGALGEQYF.

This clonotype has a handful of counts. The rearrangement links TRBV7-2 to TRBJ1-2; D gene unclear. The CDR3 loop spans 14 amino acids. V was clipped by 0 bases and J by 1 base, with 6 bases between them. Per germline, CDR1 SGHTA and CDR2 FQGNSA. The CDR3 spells CASSLAKVNYGYTF. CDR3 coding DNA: TGTGCCAGCAGCTTAGCGAAAGTTAACTATGGCTACACCTTC.

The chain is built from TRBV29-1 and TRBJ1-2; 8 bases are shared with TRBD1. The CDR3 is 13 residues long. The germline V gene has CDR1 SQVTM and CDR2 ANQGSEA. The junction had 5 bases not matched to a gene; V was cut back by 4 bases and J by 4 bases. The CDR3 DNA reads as TGCAGCGTTGGACAGGGGCTCACCTATGGCTACACCTTC. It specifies CSVGQGLTYGYTF.

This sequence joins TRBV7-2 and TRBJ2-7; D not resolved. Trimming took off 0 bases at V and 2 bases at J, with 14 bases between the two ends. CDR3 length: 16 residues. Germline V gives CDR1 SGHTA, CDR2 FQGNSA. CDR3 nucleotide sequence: TGTGCCAGCAGCTTAGCGCCCTCAACGAGGACCTACGAGCAGTACTTC. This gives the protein CASSLAPSTRTYEQYF.

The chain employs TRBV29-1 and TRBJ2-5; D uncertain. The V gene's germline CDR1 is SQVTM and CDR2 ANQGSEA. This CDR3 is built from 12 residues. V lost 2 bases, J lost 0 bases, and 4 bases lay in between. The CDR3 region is CSVEQNQETQYF. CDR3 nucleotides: TGCAGCGTTGAACAGAACCAAGAGACCCAGTACTTC.

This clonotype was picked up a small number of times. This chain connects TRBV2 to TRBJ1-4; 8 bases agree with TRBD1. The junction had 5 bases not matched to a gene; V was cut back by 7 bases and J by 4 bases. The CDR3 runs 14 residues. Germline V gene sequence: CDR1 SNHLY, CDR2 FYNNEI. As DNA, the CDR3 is TGTGCCAGCACCTTCGACAGGGGTAATGAAAAACTGTTTTTT. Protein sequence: CASTFDRGNEKLFF.

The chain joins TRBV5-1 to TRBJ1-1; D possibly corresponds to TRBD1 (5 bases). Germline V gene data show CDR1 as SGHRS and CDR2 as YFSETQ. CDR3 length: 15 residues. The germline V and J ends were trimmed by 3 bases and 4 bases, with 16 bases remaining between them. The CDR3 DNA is TGCGCCAGCAGCTGGGGGGAGCCCTGGGGCACTGAAGCTTTCTTT. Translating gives CASSWGEPWGTEAFF.

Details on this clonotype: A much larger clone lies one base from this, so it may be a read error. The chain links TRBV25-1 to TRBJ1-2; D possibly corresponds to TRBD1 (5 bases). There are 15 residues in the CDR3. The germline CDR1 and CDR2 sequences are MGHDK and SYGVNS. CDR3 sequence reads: CTSSGPGGQGYGYTF. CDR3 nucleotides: TGTACCAGCAGTGGGCCTGGTGGGCAGGGCTATGGCTACACCTTC.

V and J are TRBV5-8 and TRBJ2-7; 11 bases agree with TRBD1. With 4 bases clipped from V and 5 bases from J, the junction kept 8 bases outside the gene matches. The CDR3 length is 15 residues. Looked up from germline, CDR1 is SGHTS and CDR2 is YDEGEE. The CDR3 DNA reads TGTGCCAGCAGCATGAGGGGGACAGGGGGAAACGAGCAGTACTTC. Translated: CASSMRGTGGNEQYF. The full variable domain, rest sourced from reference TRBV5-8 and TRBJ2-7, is EAGVTQSPTHLIKTRGQQATLRCSPISGHTSVYWYQQALGLGLQFLLWYDEGEERNRGNFPPRFSGRQFPNYSSELNVNALELEDSALYLCASSMRGTGGNEQYFGPGTRLTVT.

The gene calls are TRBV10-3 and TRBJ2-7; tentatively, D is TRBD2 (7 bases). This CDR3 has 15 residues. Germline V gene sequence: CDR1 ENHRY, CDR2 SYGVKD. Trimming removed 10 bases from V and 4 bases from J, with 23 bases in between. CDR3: CASSPRGAGAYEQYF. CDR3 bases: TGTGCCAGCTCACCACGGGGGGCCGGCGCATACGAGCAGTACTTC.

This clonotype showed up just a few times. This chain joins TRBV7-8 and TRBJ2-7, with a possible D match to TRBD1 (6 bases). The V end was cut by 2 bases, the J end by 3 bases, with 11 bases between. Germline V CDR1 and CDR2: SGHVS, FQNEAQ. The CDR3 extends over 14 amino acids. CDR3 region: CASSLRTEVYEQYF. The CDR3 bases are TGTGCCAGCAGCTTAAGGACAGAAGTCTACGAGCAGTACTTC.

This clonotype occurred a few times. CDR3 residues: CASSQEGDFGNQPQHF. CDR3 bases: TGCGCCAGCAGCCAAGAAGGGGATTTTGGCAATCAGCCCCAGCATTTT. The chain joins TRBV4-1 to TRBJ1-5; weak D call: TRBD1 (5 bases). This CDR3 is built from 16 residues. Germline CDR1 is MGHRA and CDR2 is YSYEKL. V was pared by 0 bases and J by 2 bases, with 11 bases between.

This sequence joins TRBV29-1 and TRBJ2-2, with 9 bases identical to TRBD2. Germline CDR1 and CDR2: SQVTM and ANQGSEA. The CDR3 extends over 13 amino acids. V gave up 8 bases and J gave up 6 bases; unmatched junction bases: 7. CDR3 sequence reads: CSLGLAKAGELFF. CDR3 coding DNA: TGCAGCTTAGGACTAGCGAAGGCCGGGGAGCTGTTTTTT.

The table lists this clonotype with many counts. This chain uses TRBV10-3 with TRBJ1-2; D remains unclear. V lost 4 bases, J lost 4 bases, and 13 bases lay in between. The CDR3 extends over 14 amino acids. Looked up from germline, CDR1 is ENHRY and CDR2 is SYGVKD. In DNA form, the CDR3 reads TGTGCCATCAGTGCGACAACTGGGAGCTATGGCTACACCTTC. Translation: CAISATTGSYGYTF.

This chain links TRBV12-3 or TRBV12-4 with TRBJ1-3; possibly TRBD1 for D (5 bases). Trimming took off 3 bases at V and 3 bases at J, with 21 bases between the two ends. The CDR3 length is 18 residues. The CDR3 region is CASSFTGLRGDLGNTIYF. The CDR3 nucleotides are TGTGCCAGCAGTTTTACGGGGCTTCGCGGGGATCTTGGAAACACCATATATTTT.